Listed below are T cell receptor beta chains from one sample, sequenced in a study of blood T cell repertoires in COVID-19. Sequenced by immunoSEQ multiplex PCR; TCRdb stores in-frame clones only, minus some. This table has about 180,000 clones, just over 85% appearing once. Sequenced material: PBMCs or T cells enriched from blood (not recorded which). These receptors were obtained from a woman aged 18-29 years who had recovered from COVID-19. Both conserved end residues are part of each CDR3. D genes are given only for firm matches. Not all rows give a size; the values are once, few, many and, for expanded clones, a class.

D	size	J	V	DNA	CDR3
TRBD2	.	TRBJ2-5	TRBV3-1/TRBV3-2	TGTGCCAGCAGCCTCCCATGGGGGGGAGGCGAGACCCAGTACTTC	CASSLPWGGGETQYF
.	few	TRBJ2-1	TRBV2	TGTGCCAGCAGTGAAGGGCCCGCCGGGAATGAGCAGTTCTTC	CASSEGPAGNEQFF
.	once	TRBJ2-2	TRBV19	TGTGCCAGTAGTATCCCAGGGATTAGTAGGACCGGGGAGCTGTTTTTT	CASSIPGISRTGELFF
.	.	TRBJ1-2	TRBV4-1	TGCGCCAGCAGCCAAGATCGTTCTTCATTCGGGGGCTACACCTTC	CASSQDRSSFGGYTF
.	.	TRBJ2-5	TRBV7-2	TGTGCCAGCAGCTTAGCACGGGGTCCGGGGGGCCCCTCCCAAGAGACCCAGTACTTC	CASSLARGPGGPSQETQYF
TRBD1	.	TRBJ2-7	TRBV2	TGTGCCAGCAGCTTGACAGGGTCTATCTACGAGCAGTACTTC	CASSLTGSIYEQYF
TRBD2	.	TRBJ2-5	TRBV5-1	TGCGCCAGCAGCCCCACGACGGGACTAGCGGAGTGGGAGACCCAGTACTTC	CASSPTTGLAEWETQYF
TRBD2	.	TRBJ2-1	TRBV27	TGTGCCAGCAGTTCGCGTCTAGCGGGAGGGCCAGGTGTGGGTGAGCAGTTCTTC	CASSSRLAGGPGVGEQFF
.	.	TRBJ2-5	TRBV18	TGTGCCAGCTCACCTATTCAGGCCGAGACCCAGTACTTC	CASSPIQAETQYF
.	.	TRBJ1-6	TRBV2	TGTGCCAGCAGTGAAGCATGGGGGAGGGTCCCGAGGGCCCTCCACTTT	CASSEAWGRVPRALHF
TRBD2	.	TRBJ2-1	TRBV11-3	TGTGCCAGCAGCATCGGGAGGGCCGTCACCTACAATGAGCAGTTCTTC	CASSIGRAVTYNEQFF
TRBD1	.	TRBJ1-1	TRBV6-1	TGTGCCAGCAGTGAAGGGGCGGACAGGGGCCCTGAAGCTTTCTTT	CASSEGADRGPEAFF
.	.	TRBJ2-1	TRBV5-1	TGCGCCAGCAGCGAGGGGACACTCAATGAGCAGTTCTTC	CASSEGTLNEQFF
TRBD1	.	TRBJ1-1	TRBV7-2	TGTGCCAGCAGCTCGGCTGGGACAGTGATTGAAGCTTTCTTT	CASSSAGTVIEAFF
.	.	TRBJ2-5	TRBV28	TGTGCCAGCAGTTTAACGGGGGTCAGGCAAGAGACCCAGTACTTC	CASSLTGVRQETQYF
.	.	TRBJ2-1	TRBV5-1	TGCGCCAGCAGCTTTTTCCGCCCGAGCTCCTACAATGAGCAGTTCTTC	CASSFFRPSSYNEQFF
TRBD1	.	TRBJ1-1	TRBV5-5	TGTGCCAGCAGCTACAACGGACAGGGGGGCACTGAAGCTTTCTTT	CASSYNGQGGTEAFF
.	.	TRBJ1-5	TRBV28	TGTGCCAGCAGTTTGGGGGGACAGCCCCAGCATTTT	CASSLGGQPQHF
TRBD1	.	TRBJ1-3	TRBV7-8	TGTGCCAGCAGCCCCTTGACAGGGGGATCTGGAAACACCATATATTTT	CASSPLTGGSGNTIYF
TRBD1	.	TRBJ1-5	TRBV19	TGTGCCAGTAGCATATGGGACAGGGATAATCAGCCCCAGCATTTT	CASSIWDRDNQPQHF
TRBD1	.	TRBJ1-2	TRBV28	TGTGCCAGCAGCACCCCCCGACAGGGTTACTCGGGCTATGGCTACACCTTC	CASSTPRQGYSGYGYTF
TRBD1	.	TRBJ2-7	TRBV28	TGTGCCAGCAAACCCGGGACAGACTCCTACGAGCAGTACTTC	CASKPGTDSYEQYF
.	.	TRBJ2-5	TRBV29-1	TGCAGCGTTGTCCCGGGAGAGACCCAGTACTTC	CSVVPGETQYF
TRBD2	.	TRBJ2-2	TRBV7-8	TGTGCCAGCAGCTTATATGCGGGGGAGGCATCTGGGGAGCTGTTTTTT	CASSLYAGEASGELFF
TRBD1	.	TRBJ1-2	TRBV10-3	TGTGCCTCCTTGAACCCCGGACGGGACAGTAATGGCTACACCTTC	CASLNPGRDSNGYTF
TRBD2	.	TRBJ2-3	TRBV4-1	TGCGCCAGCAGCCAAGATCGCCCAGCGGGGGGGCAAGATACGCAGTATTTT	CASSQDRPAGGQDTQYF
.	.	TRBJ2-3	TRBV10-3	TGTGCCATCAGCGACCAGGGGTATACGCAGTATTTT	CAISDQGYTQYF
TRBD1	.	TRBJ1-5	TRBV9	TGTGCCAGCAGCGCTCATCGGGACAGGGACCAGCCCCAGCATTTT	CASSAHRDRDQPQHF
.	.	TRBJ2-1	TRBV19	TGTGCCAGTACCAAAAAGGTCCCCACTAGCATGGGTTACAATGAGCAGTTCTTC	CASTKKVPTSMGYNEQFF
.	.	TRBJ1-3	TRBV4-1	TGCGCCAGCAGCCAAGGTACTGGAAACACCATATATTTT	CASSQGTGNTIYF
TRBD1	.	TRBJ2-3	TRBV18	TGTGCCAGCTCATCGACAGGGGCCCACACAGATACGCAGTATTTT	CASSSTGAHTDTQYF
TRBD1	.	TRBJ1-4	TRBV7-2	TGTGCCAGCAGCCGGACAGGAAATAATGAAAAACTGTTTTTT	CASSRTGNNEKLFF
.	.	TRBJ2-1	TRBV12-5	TGTGCTAGTGGGAAAAACGGTGGGGGCCTGGGGTACAATGAGCAGTTCTTC	CASGKNGGGLGYNEQFF
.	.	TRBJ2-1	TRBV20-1	TGCAGTGCTAGTTATTACAATGAGCAGTTCTTC	CSASYYNEQFF
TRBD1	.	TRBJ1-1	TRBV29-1	TGCAGCGTCCCGGGACAGGGGTCGGTCACTGAAGCTTTCTTT	CSVPGQGSVTEAFF
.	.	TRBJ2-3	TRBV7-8	TGTGCCAGCAGCTTCCCGGGACTGGTCACAGATACGCAGTATTTT	CASSFPGLVTDTQYF
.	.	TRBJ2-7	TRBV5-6	TGTGCCAGCAGCCTCCAGTTCGGTTACGAACTAAATACCTACGAGCAGTACTTC	CASSLQFGYELNTYEQYF
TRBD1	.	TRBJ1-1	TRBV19	TGTGCCAGTAGGGCGGACAGGGCGGTGACTGAAGCTTTCTTT	CASRADRAVTEAFF
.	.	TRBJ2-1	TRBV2	TGTGCCACCACAACGACAGTTTCTTCTGAGCAGTTCTTC	CATTTTVSSEQFF
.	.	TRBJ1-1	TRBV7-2	TGTGCCAGCAGCCCCCGGAGTCCTGAAGCTTTCTTT	CASSPRSPEAFF
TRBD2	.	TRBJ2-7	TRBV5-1	TGCGCCAGCAGCTTGGAAGGGAGGGGAGTTCGTGAGCAGTACTTC	CASSLEGRGVREQYF
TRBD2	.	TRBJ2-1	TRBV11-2	TGTGCCAGCAGCTTAGGTCCTAGCGGGGGGACCTACTCCTACAATGAGCAGTTCTTC	CASSLGPSGGTYSYNEQFF
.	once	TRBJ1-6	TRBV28	TGTGCCAGCAGTTTACGGCAGGGGTGGTCACCCCTCCACTTT	CASSLRQGWSPLHF
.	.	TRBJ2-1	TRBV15	TGTGCCACCAGCAGAGTAATGTGGCAGGGTTTGAACAATGAGCAGTTCTTC	CATSRVMWQGLNNEQFF
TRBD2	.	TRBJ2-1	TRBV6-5	TGTGCCAGCAGTTACCCCGGTAGCGGGAAGGGTGAGCAGTTCTTC	CASSYPGSGKGEQFF
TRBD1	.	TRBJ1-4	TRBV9	TGTGCCAGCAGCGCGACAGGGGGCGATGAAAAACTGTTTTTT	CASSATGGDEKLFF
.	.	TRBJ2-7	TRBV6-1	TGTGCCAGCAGTGAGACCCAGGTTAGCTCCTACGAGCAGTACTTC	CASSETQVSSYEQYF
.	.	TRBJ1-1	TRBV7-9	TGTGCCAGCAGGACTCTTGAAGCTTTCTTT	CASRTLEAFF
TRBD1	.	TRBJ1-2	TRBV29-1	TGCAGCGCTAGGGGACAGAACTATGGCTACACCTTC	CSARGQNYGYTF
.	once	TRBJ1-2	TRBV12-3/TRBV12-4	TGTGCCAGCAGTTTTGCGTGGGGGGATGGCTACACCTTC	CASSFAWGDGYTF
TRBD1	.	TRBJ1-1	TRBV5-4	TGTGCCAGCAACATAGACAGGGGGAACACTGAAGCTTTCTTT	CASNIDRGNTEAFF